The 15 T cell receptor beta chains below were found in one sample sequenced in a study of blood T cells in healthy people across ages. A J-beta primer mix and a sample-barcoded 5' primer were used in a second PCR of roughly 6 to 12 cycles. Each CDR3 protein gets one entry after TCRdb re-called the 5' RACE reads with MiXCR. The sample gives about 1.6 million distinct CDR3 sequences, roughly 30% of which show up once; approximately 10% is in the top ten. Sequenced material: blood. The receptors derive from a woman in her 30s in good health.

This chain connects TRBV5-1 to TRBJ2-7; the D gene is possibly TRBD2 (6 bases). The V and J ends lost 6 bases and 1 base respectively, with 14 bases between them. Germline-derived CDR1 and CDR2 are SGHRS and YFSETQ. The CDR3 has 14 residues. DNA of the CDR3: TGCGCCAGCACCATTGACGCGGGGTCCTACGAGCAGTACTTC. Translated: CASTIDAGSYEQYF.

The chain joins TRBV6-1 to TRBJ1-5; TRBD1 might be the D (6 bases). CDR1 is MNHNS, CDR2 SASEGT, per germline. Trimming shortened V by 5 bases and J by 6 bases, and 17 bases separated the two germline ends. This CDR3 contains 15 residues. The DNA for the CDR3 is TGTGCCAGCAGTACGAGGGGGGGTACAAGTCAGCCCCAGCATTTT. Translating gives CASSTRGGTSQPQHF.

This chain's CDR3 is CATSSTGKNTEAFF. The DNA of the CDR3 is TGTGCCACCAGCAGTACTGGGAAGAACACTGAAGCTTTCTTT. The V call is TRBV15, the J call TRBJ1-1, with unresolved D. The V and J ends lost 3 bases and 1 base respectively, with 9 bases between them. Germline V CDR1 and CDR2: LNHNV, YYDKDF (reference sequence). CDR3 length equals 14 residues.

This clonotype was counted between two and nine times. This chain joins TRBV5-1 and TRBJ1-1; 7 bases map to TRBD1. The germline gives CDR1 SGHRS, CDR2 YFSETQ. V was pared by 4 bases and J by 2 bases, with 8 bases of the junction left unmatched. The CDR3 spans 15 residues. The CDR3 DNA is TGCGCCAGCAGCCTAATCGGACAGGTTAACACTGAAGCTTTCTTT. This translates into CASSLIGQVNTEAFF.

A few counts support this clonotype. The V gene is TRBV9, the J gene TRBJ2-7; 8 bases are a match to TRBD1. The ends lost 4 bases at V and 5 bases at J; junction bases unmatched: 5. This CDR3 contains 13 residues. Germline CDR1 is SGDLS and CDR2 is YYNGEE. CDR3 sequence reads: CASSPPTGDEQYF. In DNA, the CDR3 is TGTGCCAGCAGCCCTCCGACAGGGGACGAGCAGTACTTC.

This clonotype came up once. In DNA form, the CDR3 reads TGTGCCAGCAGCTTAAACCCCTCGGCCAGGGTACCTGATGGCTACACCTTC. This codes for CASSLNPSARVPDGYTF. J is TRBJ1-2 and V is TRBV7-3; TRBD1 might be the D (5 bases). There are 17 residues in the CDR3. The germline V gene encodes CDR1 SGHTA and CDR2 FQGTGA. Trimming cost V 1 base and J 6 bases, with 21 bases left between them.

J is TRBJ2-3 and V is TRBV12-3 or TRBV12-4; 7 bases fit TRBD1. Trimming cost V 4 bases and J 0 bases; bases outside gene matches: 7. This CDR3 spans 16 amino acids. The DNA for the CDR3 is TGTGCCAGCAGTTCCCTGACAGGGAGAAGCACAGATACGCAGTATTTT. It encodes CASSSLTGRSTDTQYF.

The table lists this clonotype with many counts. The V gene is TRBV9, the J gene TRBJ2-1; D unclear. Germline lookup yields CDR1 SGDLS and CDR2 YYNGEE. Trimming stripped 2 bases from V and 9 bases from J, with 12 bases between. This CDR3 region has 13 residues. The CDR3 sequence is CASSVDSLSEQFF. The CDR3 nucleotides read TGTGCCAGCAGCGTTGATAGTTTAAGTGAGCAGTTCTTC.

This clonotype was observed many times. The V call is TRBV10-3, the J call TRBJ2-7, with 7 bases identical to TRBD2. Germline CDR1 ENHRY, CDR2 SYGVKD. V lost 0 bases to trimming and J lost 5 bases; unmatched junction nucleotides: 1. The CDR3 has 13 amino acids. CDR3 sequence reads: CAISESTSHEQYF. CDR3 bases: TGTGCCATCAGTGAGTCGACTAGCCACGAGCAGTACTTC.

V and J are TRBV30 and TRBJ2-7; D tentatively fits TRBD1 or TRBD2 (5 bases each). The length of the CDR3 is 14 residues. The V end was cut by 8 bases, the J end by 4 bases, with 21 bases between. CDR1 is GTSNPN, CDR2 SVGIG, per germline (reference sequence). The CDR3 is CAANQGVSKYEQYF. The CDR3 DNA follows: TGTGCCGCAAACCAGGGAGTCAGCAAATACGAGCAGTACTTC.

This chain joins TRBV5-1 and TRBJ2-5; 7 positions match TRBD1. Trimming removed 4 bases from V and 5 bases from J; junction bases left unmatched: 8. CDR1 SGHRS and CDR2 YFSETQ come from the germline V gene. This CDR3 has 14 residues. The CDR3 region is CASSPGQRMETQYF. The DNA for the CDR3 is TGCGCCAGCAGCCCGGGACAGAGGATGGAGACCCAGTACTTC.

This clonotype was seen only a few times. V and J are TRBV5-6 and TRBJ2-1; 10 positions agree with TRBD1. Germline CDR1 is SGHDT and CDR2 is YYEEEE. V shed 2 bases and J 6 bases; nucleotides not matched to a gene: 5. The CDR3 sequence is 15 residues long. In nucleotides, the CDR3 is TGTGCCAGCAGCTTTTCGGACAGGGGGATCAATGAGCAGTTCTTC. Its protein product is CASSFSDRGINEQFF.

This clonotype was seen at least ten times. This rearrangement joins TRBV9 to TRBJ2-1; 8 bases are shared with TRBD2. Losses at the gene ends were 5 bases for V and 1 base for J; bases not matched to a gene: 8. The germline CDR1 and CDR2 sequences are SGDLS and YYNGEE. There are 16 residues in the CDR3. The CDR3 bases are TGTGCCAGCAGTGGGGGAGCGGGAGAATCCTACAATGAGCAGTTCTTC. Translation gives CASSGGAGESYNEQFF.

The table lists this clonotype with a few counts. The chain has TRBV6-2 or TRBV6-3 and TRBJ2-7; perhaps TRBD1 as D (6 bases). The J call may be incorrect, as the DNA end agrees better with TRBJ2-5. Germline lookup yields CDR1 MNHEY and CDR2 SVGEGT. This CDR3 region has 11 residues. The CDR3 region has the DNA TGTGCCAGCGGACAGTCGGAGACCCAGTACTTC. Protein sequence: CASGQSETQYF.

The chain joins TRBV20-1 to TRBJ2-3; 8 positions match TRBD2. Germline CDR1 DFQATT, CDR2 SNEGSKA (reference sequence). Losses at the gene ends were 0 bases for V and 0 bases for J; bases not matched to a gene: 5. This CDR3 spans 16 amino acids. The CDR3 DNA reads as TGCAGTGCTAGAGATCCCGTAGCGGGGAGCACAGATACGCAGTATTTT. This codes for CSARDPVAGSTDTQYF.